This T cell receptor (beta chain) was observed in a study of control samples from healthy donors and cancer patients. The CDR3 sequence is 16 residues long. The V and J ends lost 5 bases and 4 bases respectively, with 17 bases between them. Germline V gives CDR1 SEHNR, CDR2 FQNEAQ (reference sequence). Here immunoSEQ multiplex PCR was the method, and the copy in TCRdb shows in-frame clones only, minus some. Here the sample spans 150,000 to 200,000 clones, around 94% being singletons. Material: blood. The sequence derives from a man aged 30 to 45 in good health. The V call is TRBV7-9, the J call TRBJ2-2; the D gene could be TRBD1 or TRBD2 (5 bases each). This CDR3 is CASSLWMGVGTGELFF. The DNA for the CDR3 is TGTGCCAGCAGCCTTTGGATGGGGGTAGGCACCGGGGAGCTGTTTTTT.